This T cell receptor beta chain is drawn from a study of CD8+CD57+ T cells in acquired aplastic anemia. Across the study: The study obtained an average of around 3.4 ug of DNA from sorted CD4+ and CD8+ cells.

Genomic DNA constituted the template upon which TCR beta VDJ and CDR3 profiling was performed. Each CDR3 protein is one row after TCRdb ran MiXCR on the reads. There are under 200,000 distinct CDR3 sequences in the sample; about 64% occur only once, and 45% to 50% lies in the top ten. The ends were cut back, 5 bases at V and 0 bases at J, with 13 bases in the middle. Germline assignment: CDR1 PRHDT and CDR2 FYEKMQ (reference sequence). The length of the CDR3 is 15 residues. V is TRBV13 and J is TRBJ1-2; D not resolved. The specimen was sorted CD4+, CD8+, or CD8+CD57+ T cells (not recorded which) from PBMCs. This TCR came from a human donor in good health. Here the CDR3 DNA reads TGTGCCAGCAGCCAAGAAGTAGGAACTAACTATGGCTACACCTTC. It translates to CASSQEVGTNYGYTF.